Given below is one T cell receptor beta chain in context. No antigen is known for it. This CDR3 has 14 amino acids. After removal of 6 bases from V and 2 bases from J, the junction contained 6 bases not matched to a gene. The germline V gene has CDR1 MGHDK and CDR2 SYGVNS. The data stem from a study of post-analysis software for immune sequencing data. Whole-study context: The disease courses spanned relapsing-remitting, secondary progressive and progressive-relapsing forms of multiple sclerosis. Findings and limits, study-wide: Patients carried 5 or 6 TRBV segments more frequently than controls did, and TRBV5-6, TRBV5-1 and TRBV20-1 were among them. Relative to controls, patients with multiple sclerosis showed significantly lower normalized Chao1 diversity. Analysis by F measure revealed that same-batch samples clustered strongly together.

Carried by the TCR beta cDNA libraries were unique molecular identifiers. Between roughly 0.9 and 11 million T cells gave rise to roughly 0.5 million cDNA molecules. MiXCR, applied by TCRdb to the PCR reads, yields one record per CDR3 protein. The table includes approximately 660,000 distinct CDR3 sequences, around 64% detected once. The clonotype originates from a girl aged 2 to 9 with multiple sclerosis. The chain uses TRBV25-1 and TRBJ2-5, with 7 positions matching TRBD1. Sequenced material: blood. DNA of the CDR3: TGTGCCAGCAGGGGACAGCTTATACAAGAGACCCAGTACTTC. Protein: CASRGQLIQETQYF.